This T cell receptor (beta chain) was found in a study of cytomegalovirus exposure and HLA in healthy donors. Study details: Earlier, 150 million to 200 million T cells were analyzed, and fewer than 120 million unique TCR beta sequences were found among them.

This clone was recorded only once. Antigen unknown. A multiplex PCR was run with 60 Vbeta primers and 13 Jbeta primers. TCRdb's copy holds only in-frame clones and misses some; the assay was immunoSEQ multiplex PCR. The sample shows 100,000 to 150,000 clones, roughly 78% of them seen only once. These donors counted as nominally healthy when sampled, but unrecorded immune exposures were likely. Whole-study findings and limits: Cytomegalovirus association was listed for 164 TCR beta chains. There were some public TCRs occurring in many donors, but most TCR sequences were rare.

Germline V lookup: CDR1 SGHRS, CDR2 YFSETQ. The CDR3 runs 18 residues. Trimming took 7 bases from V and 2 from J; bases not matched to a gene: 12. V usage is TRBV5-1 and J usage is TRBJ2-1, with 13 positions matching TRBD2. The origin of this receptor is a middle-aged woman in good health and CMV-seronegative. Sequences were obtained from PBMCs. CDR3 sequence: CASARTSGRGSAYNEQFF. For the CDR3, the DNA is TGCGCCAGCGCCCGGACTAGCGGGAGAGGGAGCGCCTACAATGAGCAGTTCTTC.